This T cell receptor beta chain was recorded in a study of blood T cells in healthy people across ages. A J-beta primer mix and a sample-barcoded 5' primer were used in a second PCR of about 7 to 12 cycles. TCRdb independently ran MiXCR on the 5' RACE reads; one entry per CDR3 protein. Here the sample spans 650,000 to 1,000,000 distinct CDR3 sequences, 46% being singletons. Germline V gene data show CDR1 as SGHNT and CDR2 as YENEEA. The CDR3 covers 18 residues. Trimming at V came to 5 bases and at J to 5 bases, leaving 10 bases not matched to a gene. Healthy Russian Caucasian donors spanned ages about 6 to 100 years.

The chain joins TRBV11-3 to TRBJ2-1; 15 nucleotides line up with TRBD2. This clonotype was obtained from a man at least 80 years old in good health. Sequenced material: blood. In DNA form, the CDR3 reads TGTGCCAGCAGCCCAGGACTAGCGGGAGGGTTGGTCCACAATGAGCAGTTCTTC. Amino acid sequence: CASSPGLAGGLVHNEQFF.